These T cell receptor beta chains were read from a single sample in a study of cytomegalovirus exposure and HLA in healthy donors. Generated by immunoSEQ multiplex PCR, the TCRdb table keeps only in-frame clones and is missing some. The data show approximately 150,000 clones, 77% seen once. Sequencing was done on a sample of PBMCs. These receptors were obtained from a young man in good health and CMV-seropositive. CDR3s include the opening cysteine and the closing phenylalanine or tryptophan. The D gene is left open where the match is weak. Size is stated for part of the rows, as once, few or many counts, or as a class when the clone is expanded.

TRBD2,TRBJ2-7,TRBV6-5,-,TGTGCCAGCAGTTACTCCCTAGCGGGGCCGTCCTACGAGCAGTACTTC,CASSYSLAGPSYEQYF
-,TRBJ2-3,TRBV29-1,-,TGCAGCGTGGGACTCGGACGTAGCACAGATACGCAGTATTTT,CSVGLGRSTDTQYF
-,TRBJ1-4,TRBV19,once,TGTGCCAGTAGGGAAGGGGATCCGAAAAAACTGTTTTTT,CASREGDPKKLFF
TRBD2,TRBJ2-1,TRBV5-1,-,TGCGCCAGCAGCTTGGGTACTAGCGGGAAAAGCTCCTACAATGAGCAGTTCTTC,CASSLGTSGKSSYNEQFF
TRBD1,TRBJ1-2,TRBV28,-,TGTGCCAGCAGTTTGGGACTAGGAGGGGGCGGCTATGGCTACACCTTC,CASSLGLGGGGYGYTF
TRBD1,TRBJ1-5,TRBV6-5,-,TGTGCCAGCAGCCCGGGACAGATGGGTCAGCCCCAGCATTTT,CASSPGQMGQPQHF
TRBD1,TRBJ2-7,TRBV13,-,TGTGCCAGCAGCCATTGGGGACAGGGGGACTACGAGCAGTACTTC,CASSHWGQGDYEQYF
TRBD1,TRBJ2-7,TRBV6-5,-,TGTGCCAGCAGTCCCACCCGGGACAGGGAGCAGTACTTC,CASSPTRDREQYF
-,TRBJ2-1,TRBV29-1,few,TGCAGCGTTGATAAGACAGTCGGTGAGCAGTTCTTC,CSVDKTVGEQFF
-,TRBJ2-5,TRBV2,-,TGTGCCAGCAGTGTAATGGAGACCCAGTACTTC,CASSVMETQYF
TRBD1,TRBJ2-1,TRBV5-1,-,TGCGCCAGCAGGGCCGGGACAGGGGGCTACAATGAGCAGTTCTTC,CASRAGTGGYNEQFF
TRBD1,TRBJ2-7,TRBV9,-,TGTGCCAGCAGCGAGAGCACAGGGGCCTACGAGCAGTACTTC,CASSESTGAYEQYF
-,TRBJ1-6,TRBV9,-,TGTGCCAGCAGCGAGGGGCCGGGTGCTAATTCACCCCTCCACTTT,CASSEGPGANSPLHF
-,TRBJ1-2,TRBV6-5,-,TGTGCCAGCAGTTACTCTGGGGGCCTCTATGGCTACACCTTC,CASSYSGGLYGYTF
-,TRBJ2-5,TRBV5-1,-,TGCGCCAGCAGCTTGGATGCCAGACAAGAGACCCAGTACTTC,CASSLDARQETQYF
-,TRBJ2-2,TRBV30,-,TGTGCCTGGACGGCTTTGGGCATCACCGGGGAGCTGTTTTTT,CAWTALGITGELFF
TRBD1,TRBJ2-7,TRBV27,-,TGTGCCAGCAGTTTGACAGGGTACGAGCAGTACTTC,CASSLTGYEQYF
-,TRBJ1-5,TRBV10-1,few,TGCGCCAGCAGTGTTGCGGGGAATCAGCCCCAGCATTTT,CASSVAGNQPQHF
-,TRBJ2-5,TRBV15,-,TGTGCCACCAGCAGGGACAGAACCCAAGAGACCCAGTACTTC,CATSRDRTQETQYF
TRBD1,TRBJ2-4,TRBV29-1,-,TGCAGCGTTGGGACAGGGGTGGGATACGGGGGTCTTACCAAAAACATTCAGTACTTC,CSVGTGVGYGGLTKNIQYF
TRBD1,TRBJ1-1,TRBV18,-,TGTGCCAGCTCACCACCGGGACAGGACACTGAAGCTTTCTTT,CASSPPGQDTEAFF
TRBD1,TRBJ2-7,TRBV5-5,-,TGTGCCAGCAGCTTGCCTCGGGACAGGGAAGCCTACGAGCAGTACTTC,CASSLPRDREAYEQYF
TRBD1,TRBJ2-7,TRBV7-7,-,TGTGCCAGCAGCCCGGGACAGGGGAATTACGAGCAGTACTTC,CASSPGQGNYEQYF
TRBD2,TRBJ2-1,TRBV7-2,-,TGTGCCAGCAGCTCCAGGTGGGGGGGGAACAATGAGCAGTTCTTC,CASSSRWGGNNEQFF
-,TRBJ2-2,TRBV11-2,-,TGTGCCAGCAGCTTAATAAGAGAAGTTACCGGGGAGCTGTTTTTT,CASSLIREVTGELFF
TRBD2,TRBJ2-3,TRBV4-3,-,TGCGCCAGCAGCCAAGAAGAGACTAGCGTTAGCACAGATACGCAGTATTTT,CASSQEETSVSTDTQYF
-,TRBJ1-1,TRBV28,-,TGTGCCAGCAGTCCTAGAATGAACACTGAAGCTTTCTTT,CASSPRMNTEAFF
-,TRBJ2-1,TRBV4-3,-,TGCGCCAGCAGCCAAGGGGAGTACAATGAGCAGTTCTTC,CASSQGEYNEQFF
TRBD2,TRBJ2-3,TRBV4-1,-,TGCGCCAGCAACCCAGCGGGGGGCCGCACAGATACGCAGTATTTT,CASNPAGGRTDTQYF
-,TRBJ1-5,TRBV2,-,TGTGCCAGCCGGTCAGGGCTGAACAATCAGCCCCAGCATTTT,CASRSGLNNQPQHF
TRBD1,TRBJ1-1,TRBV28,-,TGTGCCAGCAGTTCAGGACAGGGGATCACTGAAGCTTTCTTT,CASSSGQGITEAFF
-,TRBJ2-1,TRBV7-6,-,TGTGCCAGCAGCTCTGGGGGTGAGGAGGGTGAGCAGTTCTTC,CASSSGGEEGEQFF
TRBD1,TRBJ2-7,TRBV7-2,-,TGTGCCAGCAGCTCCCCGGACAGGTCAAGCTCCTACGAGCAGTACTTC,CASSSPDRSSSYEQYF
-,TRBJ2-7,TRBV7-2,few,TGTGCCAGCAGCTTAGTCCCAGGAACCTACGAGCAGTACTTC,CASSLVPGTYEQYF
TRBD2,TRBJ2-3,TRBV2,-,TGTGCCAGCAGTGGCGGGACTAGCGGGGGGGCCTCCGATACGCAGTATTTT,CASSGGTSGGASDTQYF
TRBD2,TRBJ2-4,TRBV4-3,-,TGCGCCAGCAGCCAAGATGCGGGGGGGGTGAGGTACTTC,CASSQDAGGVRYF
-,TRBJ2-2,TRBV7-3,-,TGTGCCAGCAGCTTAGGGCGGGCCCACCCCGGGGAGCTGTTTTTT,CASSLGRAHPGELFF
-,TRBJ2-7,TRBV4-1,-,TGCGCCAGCAGCCATAGTCGAGGGCCCTACGAGCAGTACTTC,CASSHSRGPYEQYF
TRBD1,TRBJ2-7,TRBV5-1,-,TGCGCCAGCAGGCTCGCGACAGGGTACGAGCAGTACTTC,CASRLATGYEQYF
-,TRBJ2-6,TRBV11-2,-,TGTGCCAGCAGAGCCCTTGGGGCCAGGCTGACTGGGGCCAACGTCCTGACTTTC,CASRALGARLTGANVLTF
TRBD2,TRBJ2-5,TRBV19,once,TGTGCCAGTAGTATCGCTAGCGGGCCACAAGAGACCCAGTACTTC,CASSIASGPQETQYF
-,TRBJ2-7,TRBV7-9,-,TGTGCCAGCAGCTTAGTTGTTAGCGACTACGAGCAGTACTTC,CASSLVVSDYEQYF
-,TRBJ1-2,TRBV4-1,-,TGCGCCAGCAGCCACTCCCCCCCCCGGACAGACTTAATATATGGCTACACCTTC,CASSHSPPRTDLIYGYTF
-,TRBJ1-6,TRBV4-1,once,TGCGCCAGCAGCCAACGCGACAGTAACTCCTATAATTCACCCCTCCACTTT,CASSQRDSNSYNSPLHF
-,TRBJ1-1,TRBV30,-,TGTGCCTGGAGTTTCCGGCAGGGTAGGACTGAAGCTTTCTTT,CAWSFRQGRTEAFF